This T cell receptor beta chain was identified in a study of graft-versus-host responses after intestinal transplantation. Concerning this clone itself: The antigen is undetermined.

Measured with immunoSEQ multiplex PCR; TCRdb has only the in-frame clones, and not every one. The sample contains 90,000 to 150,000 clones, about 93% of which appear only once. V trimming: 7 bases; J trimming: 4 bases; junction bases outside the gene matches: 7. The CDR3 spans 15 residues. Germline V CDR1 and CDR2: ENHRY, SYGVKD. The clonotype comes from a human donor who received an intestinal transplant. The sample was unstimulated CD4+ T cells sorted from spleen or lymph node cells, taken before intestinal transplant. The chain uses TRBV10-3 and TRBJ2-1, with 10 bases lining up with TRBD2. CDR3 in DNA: TGTGCCATCACCCGACAGCGGGAGGGTTACAATGAGCAGTTCTTC. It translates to CAITRQREGYNEQFF.